These 25 T cell receptor beta chains share one sample of origin, sequenced in a study of T cell responses to AZD1222 COVID-19 vaccine. Only in-frame clones appear in the TCRdb table, and some are missing; sequencing was by immunoSEQ multiplex PCR. The table shows about 140,000 clones, with about 89% occurring only once. The sequencing here drew on peripheral blood, taken on day 0 of AZD1222 vaccination. These receptors were collected from an adult in good health.

V is TRBV5-6 and J is TRBJ2-7, with 9 positions matching TRBD1. V dropped 4 bases and J dropped 2; count of bases not matched to a gene: 4. The germline gives CDR1 SGHDT, CDR2 YYEEEE. The CDR3 runs to 14 residues. This chain's CDR3 is CASSRGQGAYEQYF. The DNA of the CDR3 is TGTGCCAGCAGCCGGGGACAGGGCGCCTACGAGCAGTACTTC. Together with reference TRBV5-6 and TRBJ2-7, the CDR3 gives the full variable domain: DAGVTQSPTHLIKTRGQQVTLRCSPKSGHDTVSWYQQALGQGPQFIFQYYEEEERQRGNFPDRFSGHQFPNYSSELNVNALLLGDSALYLCASSRGQGAYEQYFGPGTRLTVT.

J is TRBJ1-5 and V is TRBV6-5; D uncertain. V was cut by 4 bases and J by 3 bases, with 7 bases left in between. CDR3 size: 13 residues. Germline CDR1 MNHEY, CDR2 SVGAGI. Here the CDR3 DNA reads TGTGCCAGCAGTTTAGTATTCAATCAGCCCCAGCATTTT. Translation gives CASSLVFNQPQHF.

This rearrangement joins TRBV3-1 (or the pseudogene TRBV3-2) to TRBJ1-4; tentatively, D is TRBD1 (6 bases). V was shortened by 6 bases and J by 0 bases, with 17 bases between the two germline ends. Germline-derived CDR1 and CDR2 are LGHDT and YNNKEL (reference sequence). The CDR3 runs 17 residues. CDR3 loop: CASRETGHASTNEKLFF. The DNA for the CDR3 is TGTGCCAGCAGGGAAACGGGACACGCCTCAACTAATGAAAAACTGTTTTTT.

This clone was observed a handful of times. The chain combines TRBV27 with TRBJ1-2, with TRBD1 matching over 8 bases. The CDR3 is 17 amino acids. V shed 6 bases, J shed 0 bases, and the junction held 12 bases outside the gene matches. The V gene's germline CDR1 is MNHEY and CDR2 SMNVEV (reference sequence). DNA for the CDR3: TGTGCCAGCAGGAGGACAGGGCTCTCACAAGCTAACTATGGCTACACCTTC. Translating it yields CASRRTGLSQANYGYTF.

This chain links TRBV18 with TRBJ1-1, with 9 bases matching TRBD1. This CDR3 has 14 residues. Germline loops: CDR1 KGHSH, CDR2 LQKENI. Trimming removed 6 bases from V and 6 bases from J; junction bases left unmatched: 8. The CDR3 spells CASSPGTGFAEAFF. In DNA, the CDR3 is TGTGCCAGCTCCCCCGGGACAGGGTTCGCTGAAGCTTTCTTT. The variable domain in full, completed from reference TRBV18 and TRBJ1-1, reads NAGVMQNPRHLVRRRGQEARLRCSPMKGHSHVYWYRQLPEEGLKFMVYLQKENIIDESGMPKERFSAEFPKEGPSILRIQQVVRGDSAAYFCASSPGTGFAEAFFGQGTRLTVV.

The chain recombines TRBV7-2 with TRBJ1-6; the match to TRBD1 covers 8 bases. The trim removed 5 bases at V and 6 bases at J, leaving 12 bases unmatched. The CDR3 totals 17 residues. Germline V gene lookup returns CDR1 SGHTA and CDR2 FQGNSA. The CDR3 reads CASSQVPGQVFNSPLHF. The CDR3 DNA sequence: TGTGCCAGCAGCCAAGTCCCGGGACAGGTTTTTAATTCACCCCTCCACTTT.

This clone showed up many times. The J gene is TRBJ1-5, the V gene TRBV7-8; TRBD1 might be the D (5 bases). V was pared by 3 bases and J by 4 bases, with 10 bases between. Germline lookup yields CDR1 SGHVS and CDR2 FQNEAQ. This CDR3 region has 14 residues. The CDR3 protein is CASSLGGPNQPQHF. CDR3 in DNA: TGTGCCAGCAGCTTGGGGGGTCCAAATCAGCCCCAGCATTTT.

This chain joins TRBV30 and TRBJ1-4, with 7 bases that match TRBD1. The ends lost 2 bases at V and 3 bases at J; junction bases unmatched: 6. CDR1 is GTSNPN and CDR2 is SVGIG in the germline V gene (reference sequence). The CDR3 contains 15 residues. CDR3 sequence: CAWSSRQGSNEKLFF. The CDR3 region has the DNA TGTGCCTGGAGTTCACGACAGGGCTCTAATGAAAAACTGTTTTTT.

The genes are TRBV12-3 or TRBV12-4 and TRBJ2-7; D is undetermined. V was pared by 6 bases and J by 2 bases, with 11 bases between. The CDR3 is 13 residues long. The CDR3: CASSPGSTYEQYF. Written as DNA, the CDR3 is TGTGCCAGCAGCCCTGGATCAACCTACGAGCAGTACTTC.

The J gene is TRBJ1-6, the V gene TRBV4-1; D not resolved. Germline V lookup: CDR1 MGHRA, CDR2 YSYEKL. Trimming took 1 base from V and 14 from J, leaving 12 bases between them. There are 13 residues in the CDR3. CDR3 in DNA: TGCGCCAGCAGCCAAGCCGGGGTCGGAGCCCTCCACTTT. This codes for CASSQAGVGALHF.

The rearrangement joins TRBV5-3 to TRBJ1-5, with TRBD1 matching 7 bases. TRBV5-3 is an open reading frame, and its role is uncertain. V gave up 4 bases and J gave up 2 bases; unmatched junction bases: 3. The CDR3 consists of 14 residues. The CDR3 DNA follows: TGTGCCAGAAGCCCCGGGACAGGCAATCAGCCCCAGCATTTT. Translated: CARSPGTGNQPQHF.

This clone occurred once. The J gene is TRBJ1-2, the V gene TRBV3-1 (or the pseudogene TRBV3-2); TRBD1 is a possible D gene (5 bases). V dropped 5 bases and J dropped 4 bases, with 14 bases sitting between them. The length of the CDR3 is 14 residues. Germline CDR1 is LGHDT and CDR2 is YNNKEL (reference sequence). CDR3 amino acids: CASSGKGLGYGYTF. The CDR3 nucleotides read TGTGCCAGCAGCGGTAAGGGGCTAGGCTATGGCTACACCTTC.

The rearrangement joins TRBV19 to TRBJ1-5; perhaps TRBD1 as D (6 bases). There are 12 residues in the CDR3. Germline CDR1 and CDR2: LNHDA and SQIVND (reference sequence). In nucleotides, the CDR3 is TGTGAGGGGGACGAATGTTTTCAGCCCCAGCATTTT. It translates to CEGDECFQPQHF.

The rearrangement joins TRBV30 to TRBJ2-2; 10 nucleotides agree with TRBD2. The CDR3 covers 14 residues. Germline V gene data show CDR1 as GTSNPN and CDR2 as SVGIG (reference sequence). Trimming at V came to 5 bases and at J to 4 bases, leaving 4 bases not matched to a gene. CDR3 bases: TGTGCCTGGTCCGGGACTAGCGTCACCGGGGAGCTGTTTTTT. Protein product: CAWSGTSVTGELFF.

In DNA, the CDR3 is TGTGCCAGCAGTTTAGAGGGGACAGCCTACGAGCAGTACTTC. Protein sequence: CASSLEGTAYEQYF. V and J are TRBV28 and TRBJ2-7; 7 positions match TRBD1. The J segment lost 2 bases and the V segment lost 2 bases, leaving 3 bases of the junction unmatched. The germline gives CDR1 MDHEN, CDR2 SYDVKM. The CDR3 sequence is 14 residues long.

The V and J genes are TRBV5-1 and TRBJ1-2; TRBD1 is a possible D gene (5 bases). Germline CDR1 reads SGHRS; CDR2 reads YFSETQ. Trimming pared 5 bases from V and 8 bases from J, leaving 19 bases between. This CDR3 comprises 14 residues. The CDR3, as DNA: TGCGCCAGCAGATCGGGACTGCCCTCTGGGGGCTACACCTTC. Amino acids: CASRSGLPSGGYTF.

The rearrangement links TRBV7-2 to TRBJ2-7; 13 bases agree with TRBD2. CDR1 SGHTA and CDR2 FQGNSA come from the germline V gene. The CDR3 is made up of 15 amino acids. V was pared by 1 base and J by 3 bases, with 0 bases of the junction left unmatched. CDR3 sequence (DNA): TGTGCCAGCAGCTTAGGGACTAGCGGGGGCTACGAGCAGTACTTC. It yields the protein CASSLGTSGGYEQYF. Filled out from reference TRBV7-2 and TRBJ2-7, the complete variable domain reads GAGVSQSPSNKVTEKGKDVELRCDPISGHTALYWYRQSLGQGLEFLIYFQGNSAPDKSGLPSDRFSAERTGGSVSTLTIQRTQQEDSAVYLCASSLGTSGGYEQYFGPGTRLTVT.

The rearrangement uses TRBV6-5 and TRBJ1-1, with D possibly TRBD1 on 6 matching bases. Looked up from germline, CDR1 is MNHEY and CDR2 is SVGAGI. This CDR3 region has 13 residues. The V end was cut by 2 bases, the J end by 8 bases, with 12 bases between. CDR3 sequence (DNA): TGTGCCAGCAGTTACACCACAGGGTGGGAAGCTTTCTTT. Its translation is CASSYTTGWEAFF.

The chain combines TRBV4-2 with TRBJ1-1, with unresolved D. The CDR3 has 13 residues. With 4 bases removed from V and 5 bases from J, the gap between germline ends came to 11 bases. Germline CDR1 and CDR2: LGHNA and YNFKEQ. Here the CDR3 reads CASSPLVRTEAFF. DNA of the CDR3: TGTGCCAGCAGCCCTTTAGTACGAACTGAAGCTTTCTTT.

V is TRBV3-1 (or the pseudogene TRBV3-2) and J is TRBJ1-2; D unclear. Between the trimmed V and J ends, which lost 0 bases and 4 bases, there was a span of 18 bases. Germline assignment: CDR1 LGHDT and CDR2 YNNKEL (reference sequence). CDR3 length equals 17 residues. CDR3 sequence: CASSQEIGKGGSYGYTF. For the CDR3, the DNA is TGTGCCAGCAGCCAAGAGATCGGGAAGGGTGGATCCTATGGCTACACCTTC.

The CDR3 DNA sequence: TGTGCCAGCAGCCCCGGGATAGCGGGAGTAGAGACCCAGTACTTC. Protein: CASSPGIAGVETQYF. The chain has TRBV11-3 and TRBJ2-5; 9 bases are shared with TRBD2. Germline V gene lookup returns CDR1 SGHNT and CDR2 YENEEA. V dropped 5 bases and J dropped 4; count of bases not matched to a gene: 8. The CDR3 totals 15 residues.

The rearrangement uses TRBV9 and TRBJ2-3, with TRBD2 matching over 12 bases. Per the germline V gene, CDR1 is SGDLS and CDR2 is YYNGEE. Germline trimming cut 0 bases from V and 2 bases from J; bases unmatched to any gene: 7. This CDR3 has 18 residues. The DNA for the CDR3 is TGTGCCAGCAGCGTAGGACTAGCGGGAGCAGGTCCCACAGATACGCAGTATTTT. Encoded protein: CASSVGLAGAGPTDTQYF.

The V gene is TRBV5-8, the J gene TRBJ1-6, with 7 bases matching TRBD1. CDR1 SGHTS and CDR2 YDEGEE come from the germline V gene. The V and J ends lost 2 bases and 10 bases, in that order; junction bases with no gene match: 6. The CDR3 runs to 14 residues. The DNA of the CDR3 is TGTGCCAGCAGCTTAGGACAGGTTGTCTCACCCCTCCACTTT. Its translation is CASSLGQVVSPLHF.

The chain employs TRBV4-2 and TRBJ2-7; no firm D call. The V end was cut by 4 bases, the J end by 4 bases, with 17 bases between. CDR3 length: 15 residues. Germline V gene lookup returns CDR1 LGHNA and CDR2 YNFKEQ. The chain's CDR3 is CASSRPGLREYEQYF. The CDR3 coding sequence is TGTGCCAGCAGCCGTCCCGGGCTTAGAGAGTACGAGCAGTACTTC.

The V and J genes are TRBV2 and TRBJ1-2, with TRBD1 as a possible D gene (5 bases). The ends were cut back, 6 bases at V and 8 bases at J, with 16 bases in the middle. Germline CDR1 and CDR2: SNHLY and FYNNEI. The CDR3 spans 13 residues. The CDR3 spells CASRKLGRGGYTF. For the CDR3, the DNA is TGTGCCAGCAGGAAGTTAGGGAGGGGCGGCTACACCTTC. Looking up the rest from reference TRBV2 and TRBJ1-2 gives the full variable domain: EPEVTQTPSHQVTQMGQEVILRCVPISNHLYFYWYRQILGQKVEFLVSFYNNEISEKSEIFDDQFSVERPDGSNFTLKIRSTKLEDSAMYFCASRKLGRGGYTFGSGTRLTVV.